This T cell receptor beta chain appears in the sequencing data of a study of technical replicates of blood from a handful of donors (dated by TCRdb to between 2016 and 2019). Trimming costs V 5 bases and J 7 bases, and their ends lie 13 bases apart. CDR3 length: 13 amino acids, cysteine to phenylalanine. The kept DNA is CDR3 alone, 39 bases in frame from the first base. According to the germline V gene (reference sequence), CDR1 reads MNHEY and CDR2 reads SMNVEV. As regards this clone: It has no known antigen specificity. Base qualities were left out, and no much larger clone turns up one base away.

Preparation of the library involved the immunoSEQ multiplex PCR assay. TCRdb stores this immuneACCESS table with in-frame sequences only. Part of the clones is absent; in the studies checked, under half of the shortfall reflects unresolved V genes, and no reason is known for the rest. Across this sample there are tens of thousands of clones, with roughly 92% seen only once. The top ten clones comprise 0.4% to 0.5% of the sample. The receptor's source is a human donor in good health. The sequenced sample was T cells isolated from PBMCs. The V and J genes are TRBV27 and TRBJ2-3; no D gene call is confident. This receptor has the CDR3 CASSVRHLYTQYF. The nucleotides are TGTGCCAGCAGTGTAAGACACCTCTATACGCAGTATTTT.